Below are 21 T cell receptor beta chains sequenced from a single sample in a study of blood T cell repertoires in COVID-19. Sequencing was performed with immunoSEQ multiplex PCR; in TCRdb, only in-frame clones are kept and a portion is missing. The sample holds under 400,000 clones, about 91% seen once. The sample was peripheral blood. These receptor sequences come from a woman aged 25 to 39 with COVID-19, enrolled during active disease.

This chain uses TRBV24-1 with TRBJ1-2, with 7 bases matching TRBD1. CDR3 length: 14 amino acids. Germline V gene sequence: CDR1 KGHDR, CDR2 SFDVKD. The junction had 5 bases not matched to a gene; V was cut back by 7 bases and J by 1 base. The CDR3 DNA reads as TGTGCCACCAGCGAGACAGGGATTAACTATGGCTACACCTTC. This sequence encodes CATSETGINYGYTF.

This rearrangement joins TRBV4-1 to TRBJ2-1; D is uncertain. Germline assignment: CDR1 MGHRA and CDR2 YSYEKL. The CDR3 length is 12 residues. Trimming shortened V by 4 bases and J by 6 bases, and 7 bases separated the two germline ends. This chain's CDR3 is CASSLAGNEQFF. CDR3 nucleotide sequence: TGCGCCAGCAGCCTCGCCGGCAATGAGCAGTTCTTC.

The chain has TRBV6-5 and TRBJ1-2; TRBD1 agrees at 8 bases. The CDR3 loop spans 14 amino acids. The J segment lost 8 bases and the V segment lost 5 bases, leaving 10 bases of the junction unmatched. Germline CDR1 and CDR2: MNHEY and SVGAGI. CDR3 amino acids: CASSPPGGVGGYTF. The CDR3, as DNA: TGTGCCAGCAGTCCTCCAGGGGGCGTGGGAGGCTACACCTTC.

DNA for the CDR3: TGTGCCAGCAGCTTACCTGACAGGGACTCGGGGGGCTACACCTTC. This translates into CASSLPDRDSGGYTF. The chain employs TRBV5-4 and TRBJ1-2; 7 positions agree with TRBD1. Germline CDR1 and CDR2: SGHNT and YYREEE (reference sequence). V dropped 2 bases and J dropped 8; count of bases not matched to a gene: 12. The CDR3 totals 15 residues. Full variable domain (rest looked up from reference TRBV5-4 and TRBJ1-2): ETGVTQSPTHLIKTRGQQVTLRCSSQSGHNTVSWYQQALGQGPQFIFQYYREEENGRGNFPPRFSGLQFPNYSSELNVNALELDDSALYLCASSLPDRDSGGYTFGSGTRLTVV.

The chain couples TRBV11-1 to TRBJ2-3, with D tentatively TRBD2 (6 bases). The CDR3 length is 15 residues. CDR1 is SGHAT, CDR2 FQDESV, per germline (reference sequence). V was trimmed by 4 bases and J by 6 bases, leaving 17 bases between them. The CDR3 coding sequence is TGTGCCAGCAGCTACGGAACCCCGGGGGAGGATACGCAGTATTTT. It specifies CASSYGTPGEDTQYF.

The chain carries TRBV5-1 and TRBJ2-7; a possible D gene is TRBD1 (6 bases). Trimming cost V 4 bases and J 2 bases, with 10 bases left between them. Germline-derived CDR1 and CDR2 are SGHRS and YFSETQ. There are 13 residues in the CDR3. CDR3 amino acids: CASSRGQTYEQYF. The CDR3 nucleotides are TGCGCCAGCAGCAGAGGACAGACCTACGAGCAGTACTTC.

The CDR3 DNA reads TGTGCCAGCAGCGTTGCGGTTTGGGAGACCCAGTACTTC. As protein: CASSVAVWETQYF. The rearrangement links TRBV7-9 to TRBJ2-5, with D unclear. The CDR3 consists of 13 residues. CDR1 and CDR2 from the germline V gene are SEHNR and FQNEAQ (reference sequence). V lost 5 bases and J lost 5, with 12 bases in between. The full variable domain, rest sourced from reference TRBV7-9 and TRBJ2-5, is DTGVSQNPRHKITKRGQNVTFRCDPISEHNRLYWYRQTLGQGPEFLTYFQNEAQLEKSRLLSDRFSAERPKGSFSTLEIQRTEQGDSAMYLCASSVAVWETQYFGPGTRLLVL.

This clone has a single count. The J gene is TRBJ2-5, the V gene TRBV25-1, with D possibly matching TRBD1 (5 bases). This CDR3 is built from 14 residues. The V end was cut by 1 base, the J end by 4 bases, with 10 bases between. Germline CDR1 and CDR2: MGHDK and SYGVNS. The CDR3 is CASSELKRGETQYF. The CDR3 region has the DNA TGTGCCAGCAGTGAATTGAAAAGGGGAGAGACCCAGTACTTC.

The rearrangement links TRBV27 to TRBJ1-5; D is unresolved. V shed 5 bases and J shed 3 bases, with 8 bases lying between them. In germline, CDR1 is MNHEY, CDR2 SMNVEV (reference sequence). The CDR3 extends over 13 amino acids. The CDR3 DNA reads TGTGCCAGCAGTCCCGCGTTCAATCAGCCCCAGCATTTT. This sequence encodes CASSPAFNQPQHF.

DNA for the CDR3: TGTGCCACCAGCAGAGATGCGGCGCCCCAGCATTTT. Translated, it gives CATSRDAAPQHF. The rearrangement uses TRBV15 and TRBJ1-5; D call uncertain. The CDR3 runs 12 residues. V was shortened by 0 bases and J by 9 bases, with 6 bases between the two germline ends. Per the germline V gene, CDR1 is LNHNV and CDR2 is YYDKDF (reference sequence).

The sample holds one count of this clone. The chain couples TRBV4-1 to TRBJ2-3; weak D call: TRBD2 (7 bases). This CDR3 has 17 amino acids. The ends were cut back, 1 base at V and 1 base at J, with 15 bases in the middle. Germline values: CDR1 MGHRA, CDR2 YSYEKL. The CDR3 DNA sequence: TGCGCCAGCAGCCAAGGCCGTGGCGGGGGCCGCACAGATACGCAGTATTTT. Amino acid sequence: CASSQGRGGGRTDTQYF.

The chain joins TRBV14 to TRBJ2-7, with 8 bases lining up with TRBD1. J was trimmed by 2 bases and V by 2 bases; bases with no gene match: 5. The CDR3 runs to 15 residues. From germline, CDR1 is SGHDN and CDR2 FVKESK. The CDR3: CASSQPRQGTYEQYF. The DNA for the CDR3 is TGTGCCAGCAGCCAACCGCGACAGGGGACCTACGAGCAGTACTTC.

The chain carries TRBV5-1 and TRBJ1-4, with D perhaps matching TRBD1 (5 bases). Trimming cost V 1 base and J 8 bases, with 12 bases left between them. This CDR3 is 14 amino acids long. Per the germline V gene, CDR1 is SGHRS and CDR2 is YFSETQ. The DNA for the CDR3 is TGCGCCAGCAGCTTGAGCGGGGGTGGGGAAAAACTGTTTTTT. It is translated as CASSLSGGGEKLFF.

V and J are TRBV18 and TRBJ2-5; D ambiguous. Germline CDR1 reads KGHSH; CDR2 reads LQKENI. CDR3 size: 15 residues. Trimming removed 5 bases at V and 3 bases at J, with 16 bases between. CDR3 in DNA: TGTGCCAGCTCATCGGGTTCACGAGCAAAAGAGACCCAGTACTTC. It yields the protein CASSSGSRAKETQYF.

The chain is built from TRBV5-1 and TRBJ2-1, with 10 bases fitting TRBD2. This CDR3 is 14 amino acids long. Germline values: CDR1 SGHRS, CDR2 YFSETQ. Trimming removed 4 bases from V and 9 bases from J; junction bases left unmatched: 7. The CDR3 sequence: CASSALAGEGEQFF. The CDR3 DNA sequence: TGCGCCAGCAGCGCTCTAGCGGGGGAGGGTGAGCAGTTCTTC.

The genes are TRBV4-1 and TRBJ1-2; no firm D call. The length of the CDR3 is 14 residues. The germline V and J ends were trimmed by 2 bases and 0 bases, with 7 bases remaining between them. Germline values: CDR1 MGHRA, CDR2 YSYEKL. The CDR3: CASSQKSANYGYTF. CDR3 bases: TGCGCCAGCAGCCAAAAGTCAGCTAACTATGGCTACACCTTC.

CDR3 residues: CATRRTENTEAFF. In DNA form, the CDR3 reads TGTGCCACCCGGAGGACGGAGAACACTGAAGCTTTCTTT. The chain combines TRBV10-3 with TRBJ1-1; D ambiguous. The CDR3 sequence is 13 residues long. Germline V gives CDR1 ENHRY, CDR2 SYGVKD. The V end lost 10 bases, the J end lost 1 base, and 13 bases lay between the germline ends.

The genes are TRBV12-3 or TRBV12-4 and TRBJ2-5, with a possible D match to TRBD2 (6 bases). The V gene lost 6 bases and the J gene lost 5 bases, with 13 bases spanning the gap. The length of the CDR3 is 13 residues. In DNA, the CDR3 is TGTGCCAGCAGAGCGGGCCAGTTGGAGACCCAGTACTTC. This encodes CASRAGQLETQYF.

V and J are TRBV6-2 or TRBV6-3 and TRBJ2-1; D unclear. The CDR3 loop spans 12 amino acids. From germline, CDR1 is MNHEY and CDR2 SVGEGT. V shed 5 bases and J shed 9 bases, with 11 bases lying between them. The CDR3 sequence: CASSRYGVEQFF. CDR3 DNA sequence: TGTGCCAGCAGTCGCTATGGAGTTGAGCAGTTCTTC.

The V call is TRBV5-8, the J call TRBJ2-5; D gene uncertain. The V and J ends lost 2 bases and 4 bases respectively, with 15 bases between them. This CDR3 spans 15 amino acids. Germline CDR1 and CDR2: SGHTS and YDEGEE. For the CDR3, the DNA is TGTGCCAGCAGCTTCTCCGGGTCGCTCGGAGAGACCCAGTACTTC. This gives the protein CASSFSGSLGETQYF.

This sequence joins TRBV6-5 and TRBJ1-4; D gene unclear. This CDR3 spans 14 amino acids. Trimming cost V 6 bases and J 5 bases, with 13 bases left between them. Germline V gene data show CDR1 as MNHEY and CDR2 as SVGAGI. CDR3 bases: TGTGCCAGCAGCCCCGGACTCACGAATGAAAAACTGTTTTTT. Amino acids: CASSPGLTNEKLFF.